The sequence of this T cell receptor beta chain was determined in a study of CD8+ T cells in alopecia areata. RNA extraction was followed by reverse transcription into cDNA, which acted as the sequencing template. The data were produced by immunoSEQ multiplex PCR, yet TCRdb's version contains in-frame clones alone and is incomplete. The sample holds about 140,000 clones, approximately 49% seen once. Study-wide points: Researchers report lesional scalp, most notably alopecia totalis/universalis, outstripped normal scalp in clonality.

CDR1 is WNHNN and CDR2 is SYGVQD in the germline V gene (reference sequence). CDR3 size: 13 residues. V shed 0 bases and J shed 9 bases, with 9 bases lying between them. This clone was seen a few times. Its cognate antigen is unknown. This material consisted of CD4+ T cells sorted from blood, taken at week 0. The sequence came from a human donor with alopecia areata. The genes are TRBV10-1 and TRBJ1-5; D is unclear. The CDR3 region is CASSESGGGPQHF. DNA for the CDR3: TGCGCCAGCAGTGAGTCCGGCGGTGGGCCCCAGCATTTT.